These 25 T cell receptor beta chains share one sample of origin, sequenced in a study of T cells in Graves' hyperthyroidism and ophthalmopathy. Amplified TCR beta CDR3 regions came from RNA transcripts. TCR CDR3 regions were first amplified by RT-PCR with HTBI primers. One entry per CDR3 protein results from TCRdb running MiXCR on the multiplex PCR reads. The data show about 600,000 distinct CDR3 sequences, roughly 15% seen once. The sequencing sample was made of blood. Receptors were obtained from a middle-aged woman with Graves' ophthalmopathy.

The V call is TRBV27, the J call TRBJ2-1; 9 nucleotides line up with TRBD1. Germline V CDR1 and CDR2: MNHEY, SMNVEV (reference sequence). CDR3 size: 15 residues. V dropped 8 bases and J dropped 8; count of bases not matched to a gene: 13. CDR3 protein: CASSSQQGARYEQFF. The CDR3 coding sequence is TGTGCCAGCTCCTCCCAACAGGGGGCGCGGTATGAGCAGTTCTTC.

The chain uses TRBV29-1 and TRBJ2-3, with D perhaps TRBD1 (7 bases). CDR3 length equals 15 residues. V lost 6 bases, J lost 0 bases, and 16 bases lay in between. From germline, CDR1 is SQVTM and CDR2 ANQGSEA. The CDR3 spells CSVLRQGGSTDTQYF. For the CDR3, the DNA is TGCAGCGTACTAAGACAGGGAGGTAGCACAGATACGCAGTATTTT.

This clonotype was found many times. The V and J genes are TRBV11-2 and TRBJ2-1; 14 bases match TRBD2. This CDR3 spans 16 amino acids. Germline values: CDR1 SGHAT, CDR2 FQNNGV. With 6 bases clipped from V and 6 bases from J, the junction kept 7 bases outside the gene matches. In nucleotides, the CDR3 is TGTGCCAGCAGGAGGACTAGCGGGGGGACAGTCAATGAGCAGTTCTTC. Translated, it gives CASRRTSGGTVNEQFF.

This clonotype was found many times. The V and J genes are TRBV7-9 and TRBJ2-3, with unresolved D. The CDR3 is 12 amino acids. Germline values: CDR1 SEHNR, CDR2 FQNEAQ (reference sequence). V was cut by 3 bases and J by 6 bases, with 7 bases left in between. DNA for the CDR3: TGTGCCAGCAGCTTCCTCATGGATACGCAGTATTTT. This translates into CASSFLMDTQYF.

This clonotype was counted many times. J is TRBJ1-2 and V is TRBV12-3 or TRBV12-4; D is uncertain. The V gene lost 3 bases and the J gene lost 6 bases, with 8 bases spanning the gap. This CDR3 region has 12 residues. CDR3 region: CASSLGGDGYTF. The CDR3 DNA is TGTGCCAGCAGTTTGGGAGGTGATGGCTACACCTTC.

V gene TRBV7-9 combines with J gene TRBJ2-7, with TRBD2 matching 10 bases. This CDR3 is 18 amino acids long. From germline, CDR1 is SEHNR and CDR2 FQNEAQ (reference sequence). Germline trimming cut 0 bases from V and 3 bases from J; bases unmatched to any gene: 11. CDR3 region: CASSLAKNIAGGYYEQYF. The CDR3 DNA sequence: TGTGCCAGCAGCTTAGCTAAGAATATAGCGGGAGGATACTACGAGCAGTACTTC.

The V call is TRBV28, the J call TRBJ2-5, with D hard to call. V lost 3 bases and J lost 5, with 4 bases in between. CDR3 length: 11 residues. Germline-derived CDR1 and CDR2 are MDHEN and SYDVKM. The CDR3 is CASSFDETQYF. CDR3 nucleotides: TGTGCCAGCAGTTTTGATGAGACCCAGTACTTC.

This clonotype was counted only a few times. This chain connects TRBV5-4 to TRBJ2-3; possible D gene TRBD1, 5 bases. V lost 0 bases, J lost 3 bases, and 11 bases lay in between. Looked up from germline, CDR1 is SGHNT and CDR2 is YYREEE (reference sequence). The CDR3 contains 15 residues. CDR3 sequence: CASSLGQIVTDTQYF. CDR3 coding DNA: TGTGCCAGCAGCTTGGGACAGATAGTAACAGATACGCAGTATTTT.

This clonotype was observed a few times. This chain links TRBV7-9 with TRBJ2-3; unclear D gene. V lost 5 bases to trimming and J lost 0 bases, with 12 bases between them. The CDR3 loop spans 15 amino acids. Germline CDR1 is SEHNR and CDR2 is FQNEAQ (reference sequence). The CDR3 DNA reads as TGTGCCAGCAGCCCCACCACCTCTAGCACAGATACGCAGTATTTT. As protein: CASSPTTSSTDTQYF.

This chain connects TRBV27 to TRBJ1-2; 8 bases are a match to TRBD1. V shed 5 bases, J shed 7 bases, and the junction held 6 bases outside the gene matches. The CDR3 totals 13 residues. Germline V gene sequence: CDR1 MNHEY, CDR2 SMNVEV (reference sequence). CDR3 residues: CASSNGQGGGYTF. The CDR3 region has the DNA TGTGCCAGCAGTAACGGACAGGGAGGTGGCTACACCTTC.

This clonotype was counted between two and nine times. The chain uses TRBV20-1 and TRBJ2-3; a weak D match, TRBD1 (5 bases). With 5 bases removed from V and 6 bases from J, the gap between germline ends came to 24 bases. Per the germline V gene, CDR1 is DFQATT and CDR2 is SNEGSKA (reference sequence). This CDR3 is 16 amino acids long. The CDR3 sequence: CSAPLPWGLAGDTQYF. As DNA, the CDR3 is TGCAGTGCTCCCCTTCCCTGGGGCCTCGCCGGGGATACGCAGTATTTT.

This chain connects TRBV20-1 to TRBJ2-2; 8 nucleotides agree with TRBD2. J lost 0 bases, V lost 5 bases, and 2 bases had no gene match. This CDR3 region has 14 residues. Per germline, CDR1 DFQATT and CDR2 SNEGSKA (reference sequence). The CDR3 sequence is CSAAGGTNTGELFF. As DNA, the CDR3 is TGCAGTGCTGCGGGGGGCACGAACACCGGGGAGCTGTTTTTT.

This clonotype was found many times. The rearrangement links TRBV6-1 to TRBJ1-5, with TRBD1 matching over 7 bases. The CDR3 is made up of 13 amino acids. CDR1 and CDR2 from the germline V gene are MNHNS and SASEGT. Trimming cost V 10 bases and J 6 bases; bases outside gene matches: 9. The CDR3 coding sequence is TGTGCCATCCGACAGGGCGAGGTTCAGCCCCAGCATTTT. As protein: CAIRQGEVQPQHF.

This rearrangement joins TRBV29-1 to TRBJ2-7; D remains ambiguous. This CDR3 has 12 amino acids. CDR1 and CDR2 (germline): SQVTM, ANQGSEA. V shed 0 bases and J shed 2 bases, with 5 bases lying between them. The CDR3 spells CSVEDYAYEQYF. As DNA, the CDR3 is TGCAGCGTTGAAGACTACGCCTACGAGCAGTACTTC.

Details on this clonotype: At one end the junction does not follow the germline gene, possibly because of a read error. The chain carries TRBV2 and TRBJ2-5; TRBD2 matches 7 bases. The length of the CDR3 is 14 residues. Germline CDR1 SNHLY, CDR2 FYNNEI. The CDR3: CASGEGLVGETQYF. DNA for the CDR3: TGTGCCAGCGGTGAAGGACTAGTTGGGGAGACCCAGTACTTC.

The J gene is TRBJ2-5, the V gene TRBV20-1; a weak D match, TRBD1 (5 bases). The closer fit of TRBJ2-1 to the DNA end suggests the J call may be wrong. Germline CDR1 is DFQATT and CDR2 is SNEGSKA (reference sequence). This CDR3 is built from 14 residues. Here the CDR3 DNA reads TGCAGTGCTAGAGGAGCTCAGGGTGTGGAGACCCAGTTCTTC. Translating gives CSARGAQGVETQFF.

The chain links TRBV6-1 to TRBJ1-5; the D gene is possibly TRBD1 (5 bases). V was shortened by 5 bases and J by 7 bases, with 9 bases between the two germline ends. CDR3 length: 12 amino acids. Per the germline V gene, CDR1 is MNHNS and CDR2 is SASEGT. Here the CDR3 reads CASSTDMQPQHF. The DNA of the CDR3 is TGTGCCAGCAGTACGGACATGCAGCCCCAGCATTTT.

This clonotype was detected ten times or more. The chain recombines TRBV11-2 with TRBJ2-1; possibly TRBD1 for D (5 bases). This CDR3 contains 11 residues. Germline assignment: CDR1 SGHAT and CDR2 FQNNGV. Deletions cut 2 bases from V and 12 bases from J, with 8 bases between. The CDR3 region is CASSLLQGQFF. In DNA form, the CDR3 reads TGTGCCAGCAGCTTACTCCAGGGGCAGTTCTTC.

This clonotype was seen many times. This chain connects TRBV3-1 to TRBJ1-1; 8 bases match TRBD1. V lost 4 bases, J lost 4 bases, and 5 bases stayed unmatched. From germline, CDR1 is LGHDT and CDR2 YNNKEL (reference sequence). The CDR3 has 14 residues. The CDR3 loop is CASSPTGGGTEAFF. The CDR3 DNA follows: TGTGCCAGCAGCCCTACAGGGGGAGGCACTGAAGCTTTCTTT.

As to this clonotype: Mismatch with germline at one junction end may stem from a read error. The chain combines TRBV14 with TRBJ1-1; TRBD1 agrees at 8 bases. Germline V gives CDR1 SGHDN, CDR2 FVKESK. The CDR3 is 16 residues long. CDR3 coding DNA: TGTGCCAGCATCGGGGTCAGGGGGCTTGGGAACACTGAAGCTTCCTTT. This sequence encodes CASIGVRGLGNTEASF.

Ten or more counts support this clonotype. The chain links TRBV20-1 to TRBJ1-2, with D tentatively TRBD1 (5 bases). The CDR3 is 13 amino acids. Germline V CDR1 and CDR2: DFQATT, SNEGSKA (reference sequence). Trimming pared 4 bases from V and 4 bases from J, leaving 13 bases between. CDR3 DNA: TGCAGTGCTATCCCCTCGGGGGGCTATGGCTACACCTTC. Encoded protein: CSAIPSGGYGYTF.

This clonotype was seen a handful of times. V and J are TRBV6-2 or TRBV6-3 and TRBJ1-5, with D perhaps TRBD1 (5 bases). Germline V CDR1 and CDR2: MNHEY, SVGEGT. Trimming shortened V by 7 bases and J by 2 bases, and 15 bases separated the two germline ends. The CDR3 is made up of 15 amino acids. The CDR3 region is CASIQGWGGNQPQHF. The CDR3 DNA reads TGTGCCAGCATTCAGGGCTGGGGGGGCAATCAGCCCCAGCATTTT.

This chain joins TRBV7-2 and TRBJ1-4; D is undetermined. Germline-derived CDR1 and CDR2 are SGHTA and FQGNSA. Trimming stripped 3 bases from V and 8 bases from J, with 10 bases between. The CDR3 covers 13 residues. The CDR3 spells CASSFASWEKLFF. CDR3 coding DNA: TGTGCCAGCAGCTTTGCCTCATGGGAAAAACTGTTTTTT.

This chain uses TRBV6-2 or TRBV6-3 with TRBJ2-7, with 8 bases aligning to TRBD1. J was trimmed by 3 bases and V by 6 bases; bases with no gene match: 10. Germline V gives CDR1 MNHEY, CDR2 SVGEGT. The CDR3 covers 15 residues. As DNA, the CDR3 is TGTGCCAGCAGGTCCGGGACAGGTGCTAACTACGAGCAGTACTTC. This translates into CASRSGTGANYEQYF.

The chain carries TRBV20-1 and TRBJ1-1, with D tentatively TRBD1 (5 bases). CDR3 size: 15 residues. Per germline, CDR1 DFQATT and CDR2 SNEGSKA (reference sequence). Trimming stripped 1 base from V and 1 base from J, with 13 bases between. The CDR3 loop is CSARVPGQRNTEAFF. The CDR3, as DNA: TGCAGTGCTAGAGTGCCGGGGCAAAGGAACACTGAAGCTTTCTTT.